What follows is one T cell receptor (beta chain) and its context. Its target is unknown. The data were obtained in a study of T cell repertoires in cytomegalovirus infection. Overall study context: Indications of both CMV infection and matching HLA type were provided by public TCR beta signatures.

Using its own MiXCR run on the reads, TCRdb lists one record per CDR3 protein. The top ten hold around 15% of the sample, which has nearly 450,000 distinct CDR3 sequences, approximately 32% seen once. This CDR3 region has 14 residues. V gave up 0 bases and J gave up 9 bases; unmatched junction bases: 4. CDR1 and CDR2 from the germline V gene are SGDLS and YYNGEE. Points from the study as a whole: Ex vivo responses were dominated by HLA-C-restricted CMV-specific TCR beta clonotypes. Carriers of CMV and the relevant HLA type were discriminated by public TCR beta frequency.

The receptor's source is a human donor in good health (CMV status not recorded). Some clones in this sample may be carry-over from other donors' samples. The specimen was PBMCs. The genes are TRBV9 and TRBJ2-1; TRBD1 agrees at 9 bases. The CDR3 sequence: CASSVEGQGGEQFF. CDR3 coding DNA: TGTGCCAGCAGCGTAGAGGGACAGGGCGGTGAGCAGTTCTTC.